A single sample is the source of the 25 T cell receptor beta chains below, sequenced in a study of regulatory T cells in long-lasting Graves disease (dated by TCRdb to about 2021). Explained via the paper, the time point label denotes: newly diagnosed GD, antithyroid drugs for less than 3 months. For both TCR sequencing and RNA sequencing, RNA was extracted from PBMCs in TRIzol. Library creation used multiplex PCR. TCRdb lists the instrument as Illumina HiSeq 4000. CDR3 regions were amplified by Arm-PCR with iRepertoire HTBI primers to construct TCR beta libraries. The public reads were reanalyzed by TCRdb: fastp trimming at Q25, MiXCR alignment, in-frame beta chains only. Merged by CDR3 protein, the rows form single entries marked with the most common genes and DNA. Within this sample are fewer than 350,000 distinct CDR3 sequences, with about 18% of them counted one time only. The ten largest clones take up around 37% of the sample.

The input for sequencing was peripheral blood mononuclear cells (PBMCs), taken at new diagnosis, from a patient treated with antithyroid drugs. These receptors came from a female donor with Graves disease.

This clonotype was seen ten or more times. The chain has TRBV6-2 or TRBV6-3 and TRBJ2-3; D is possibly TRBD2 (6 bases). The CDR3 sequence is 13 residues long. Per germline, CDR1 MNHEY and CDR2 SVGEGT. V lost 4 bases and J 4 bases, leaving 9 bases between the germline ends. CDR3 nucleotides: TGTGCCAGCAGTTCGTGGGGGGCAGATACGCAGTATTTT. It is translated as CASSSWGADTQYF.

This clonotype turned up a few times. The V call is TRBV6-5, the J call TRBJ1-6; no firm D call. Trimming left V 3 bases short and J 9 bases short, with 9 bases between. The CDR3 has 13 residues. Germline CDR1 MNHEY, CDR2 SVGAGI. This chain's CDR3 is CASSYGKGSPLHF. The CDR3 region has the DNA TGTGCCAGCAGTTATGGGAAGGGTTCACCCCTCCACTTT.

V and J are TRBV7-8 and TRBJ2-1; D call uncertain. Per germline, CDR1 SGHVS and CDR2 FQNEAQ. V lost 6 bases and J 10 bases, leaving 19 bases between the germline ends. The CDR3 contains 14 residues. Here the CDR3 reads CASRSRLVQWEQFF. CDR3 DNA sequence: TGTGCCAGCAGGTCCAGACTGGTACAATGGGAGCAGTTCTTC.

The chain carries TRBV9 and TRBJ2-3; D is possibly TRBD1 or TRBD2 (5 bases each). From germline, CDR1 is SGDLS and CDR2 YYNGEE. This CDR3 has 14 residues. The V gene lost 7 bases and the J gene lost 4 bases, with 16 bases spanning the gap. The CDR3 spells CASSVRVGADTQYF. CDR3 bases: TGTGCCAGCTCTGTGCGGGTGGGGGCAGATACGCAGTATTTT. Based on the CDR3 plus reference TRBV9 and TRBJ2-3, the full variable domain is DSGVTQTPKHLITATGQRVTLRCSPRSGDLSVYWYQQSLDQGLQFLIQYYNGEERAKGNILERFSAQQFPDLHSELNLSSLELGDSALYFCASSVRVGADTQYFGPGTRLTVL.

There are a few counts of this clonotype. The chain recombines TRBV30 with TRBJ1-2; D remains unclear. Trimming removed 8 bases from V and 4 bases from J, with 14 bases in between. This CDR3 spans 12 amino acids. Germline values: CDR1 GTSNPN, CDR2 SVGIG (reference sequence). The chain's CDR3 is CAGEISGYGYTF. The DNA of the CDR3 is TGTGCCGGAGAAATTAGCGGCTATGGCTACACCTTC.

Turning to this clonotype: A single base separates this from a much larger clone, so it may be a read error. The gene calls are TRBV6-1 and TRBJ2-1, with D perhaps TRBD2 (6 bases). CDR1 MNHNS and CDR2 SASEGT come from the germline V gene. The CDR3 loop spans 11 amino acids. With 4 bases removed from V and 14 bases from J, the gap between germline ends came to 12 bases. Written as DNA, the CDR3 is TGTGCCAGCAGTGGACCGGGAGAAAAGTTCTTC. Its translation: CASSGPGEKFF.

This clonotype was detected only a few times. The chain uses TRBV7-3 and TRBJ2-1; 7 positions agree with TRBD2. The trim removed 1 base at V and 0 bases at J, leaving 15 bases unmatched. CDR1 and CDR2 from the germline V gene are SGHTA and FQGTGA. CDR3 length equals 20 residues. The CDR3 spells CASSLIVGTTSPSSYNEQFF. The CDR3 DNA is TGTGCCAGCAGCTTAATTGTCGGGACTACTTCCCCAAGCTCCTACAATGAGCAGTTCTTC.

This clonotype was recorded many times. The chain links TRBV28 to TRBJ2-2, with TRBD1 as a possible D gene (6 bases). CDR3 length: 14 amino acids. Trimming removed 2 bases at V and 3 bases at J, with 7 bases between. From germline, CDR1 is MDHEN and CDR2 SYDVKM. The CDR3 protein is CASSLTGYTGELFF. In nucleotides, the CDR3 is TGTGCCAGCAGTTTAACAGGGTACACCGGGGAGCTGTTTTTT.

This clonotype has at least ten counts. This rearrangement joins TRBV7-9 to TRBJ1-2; 9 bases match TRBD1. In germline, CDR1 is SEHNR, CDR2 FQNEAQ (reference sequence). The CDR3 is 16 amino acids. V lost 2 bases, J lost 6 bases, and 10 bases stayed unmatched. The CDR3 DNA follows: TGTGCCAGCAGCTTAAATGCGGGACAGGGTACCGATGGCTACACCTTC. This gives the protein CASSLNAGQGTDGYTF.

This clonotype was seen many times. The rearrangement joins TRBV28 to TRBJ1-6; D not certain. Germline V gives CDR1 MDHEN, CDR2 SYDVKM. V gave up 1 base and J gave up 7 bases, with 11 bases separating them. The CDR3 runs 15 residues. DNA for the CDR3: TGTGCCAGCAGTTTATTCGGTCCGGGCAATTCACCCCTCCACTTT. It specifies CASSLFGPGNSPLHF. The variable domain in full, with the rest retrieved from reference TRBV28 and TRBJ1-6, is DVKVTQSSRYLVKRTGEKVFLECVQDMDHENMFWYRQDPGLGLRLIYFSYDVKMKEKGDIPEGYSVSREKKERFSLILESASTNQTSMYLCASSLFGPGNSPLHFGNGTRLTVT.

This clonotype was counted many times. The chain combines TRBV2 with TRBJ2-1, with 9 positions matching TRBD2. Germline loops: CDR1 SNHLY, CDR2 FYNNEI. The trim removed 4 bases at V and 9 bases at J, leaving 16 bases unmatched. This CDR3 comprises 17 residues. CDR3 amino acids: CASSVRVGGSGSGEQFF. CDR3 nucleotides: TGTGCCAGCAGTGTTCGCGTCGGAGGTAGCGGGAGTGGTGAGCAGTTCTTC.

Remarks on this clonotype: This likely came from a read error, as a far larger clone is one base away. The genes are TRBV2 and TRBJ1-6; D not certain. Germline assignment: CDR1 SNHLY and CDR2 FYNNEI. The CDR3 is 13 residues long. Here the CDR3 reads CVSSNMRDSPLHF. The CDR3 DNA reads as TGTGTCAGCAGTAACATGAGGGATTCACCCCTCCACTTT.

This clonotype was observed at least ten times. J is TRBJ2-7 and V is TRBV24-1; D is undetermined. The germline gives CDR1 KGHDR, CDR2 SFDVKD. V gave up 3 bases and J gave up 1 base, with 15 bases separating them. This CDR3 is 16 amino acids long. CDR3 bases: TGTGCCACCAGTGATCCGACCCAGGTTGGTTCCTACGAGCAGTACTTC. This translates into CATSDPTQVGSYEQYF.

This clonotype was recorded at least ten times. The genes are TRBV28 and TRBJ2-7, with 8 bases fitting TRBD1. With 6 bases clipped from V and 7 bases from J, the junction kept 17 bases outside the gene matches. This CDR3 is 16 amino acids long. Germline V lookup: CDR1 MDHEN, CDR2 SYDVKM. The CDR3 reads CASSMPFGRGPGEQYF. The CDR3, as DNA: TGTGCCAGCAGCATGCCGTTCGGCAGGGGGCCTGGGGAGCAGTACTTC. The variable domain in full, with the rest retrieved from reference TRBV28 and TRBJ2-7, is DVKVTQSSRYLVKRTGEKVFLECVQDMDHENMFWYRQDPGLGLRLIYFSYDVKMKEKGDIPEGYSVSREKKERFSLILESASTNQTSMYLCASSMPFGRGPGEQYFGPGTRLTVT.

The rearrangement uses TRBV24-1 and TRBJ2-7, with D maybe TRBD1 (7 bases). In germline, CDR1 is KGHDR, CDR2 SFDVKD. The V and J ends lost 7 bases and 3 bases respectively, with 18 bases between them. This CDR3 spans 15 amino acids. The CDR3: CATSRPSGGGYEQYF. CDR3 nucleotide sequence: TGTGCCACCAGCAGGCCATCAGGGGGAGGCTACGAGCAGTACTTC.

This clonotype came up many times. The CDR3 region is CASSQAVSGQPQHF. CDR3 nucleotides: TGTGCCAGCAGCCAAGCTGTGTCGGGTCAGCCCCAGCATTTT. The chain has TRBV3-1 and TRBJ1-5; D is ambiguous. Per the germline V gene, CDR1 is LGHDT and CDR2 is YNNKEL (reference sequence). The CDR3 is 14 residues long. Trimming removed 1 base from V and 6 bases from J, with 10 bases in between.

This clonotype was observed many times. V usage is TRBV6-1 and J usage is TRBJ1-6; D is unresolved. CDR3 length equals 15 residues. The V end lost 3 bases, the J end lost 7 bases, and 13 bases lay between the germline ends. In germline, CDR1 is MNHNS, CDR2 SASEGT. In DNA form, the CDR3 reads TGTGCCAGCAGTGATAGGGCAGAAGGGAATTCACCCCTCCACTTT. Its protein product is CASSDRAEGNSPLHF.

In this sample, this clonotype turned up many times. The gene calls are TRBV24-1 and TRBJ1-1; 7 positions agree with TRBD1. There are 14 residues in the CDR3. The junction had 8 bases not matched to a gene; V was cut back by 6 bases and J by 5 bases. Germline V gives CDR1 KGHDR, CDR2 SFDVKD. The CDR3 nucleotides are TGTGCCACCAGTTCGACAGGGACTCCAACTGAAGCTTTCTTT. This gives the protein CATSSTGTPTEAFF.

This clonotype was recorded at least ten times. J is TRBJ2-5 and V is TRBV18, with 9 bases aligning to TRBD2. CDR1 and CDR2 (germline): KGHSH, LQKENI. The V and J ends lost 2 bases and 1 base, in that order; junction bases with no gene match: 5. The CDR3 has 16 amino acids. CDR3 residues: CASSPALAGLQETQYF. The CDR3 region has the DNA TGTGCCAGCTCACCAGCGCTAGCGGGACTCCAAGAGACCCAGTACTTC.

This clonotype showed up many times. The chain recombines TRBV12-3 or TRBV12-4 with TRBJ2-1; 7 bases line up with TRBD2. Losses at the gene ends were 5 bases for V and 8 bases for J; bases not matched to a gene: 9. The CDR3 spans 14 residues. The CDR3 DNA follows: TGTGCCAGCAGTCCCAACAGCGGGATCGATGAGCAGTTCTTC. Translated, it gives CASSPNSGIDEQFF.

Remarks on this clonotype: In this CDR3 the conserved last residue, phenylalanine or tryptophan, is missing, so a read error is likely. Because the CDR3's place on the DNA is in doubt, the DNA is left out and the CDR3 is given as listed by TCRdb. The J gene is TRBJ2-5, the V gene TRBV19; the table's TRBD1 call for D was not verified on the DNA. The CDR3 is 14 residues long, ends included. Germline values: CDR1 LNHDA, CDR2 SQIVND (reference sequence). CDR3 amino acids: CASSIEPQMETRYV.

CDR3 residues: CASSLKGNYEQYF. The CDR3 nucleotides are TGTGCCAGCAGCTTAAAGGGAAACTACGAGCAGTACTTC. V and J are TRBV11-2 and TRBJ2-7, with no clear D. V lost 2 bases to trimming and J lost 3 bases, with 8 bases between them. From germline, CDR1 is SGHAT and CDR2 FQNNGV. The CDR3 has 13 residues.

This clonotype was recorded at least ten times. The rearrangement uses TRBV28 and TRBJ1-4; no clear D gene. CDR3 length: 17 residues. V was pared by 1 base and J by 3 bases, with 15 bases between. Per the germline V gene, CDR1 is MDHEN and CDR2 is SYDVKM. The CDR3 here is CASSLSPWRTPNEKLFF. The CDR3 bases are TGTGCCAGCAGTTTATCCCCCTGGCGCACTCCTAATGAAAAACTGTTTTTT.

The chain couples TRBV24-1 to TRBJ2-1; unclear D gene. The CDR3 runs 14 residues. V was cut by 4 bases and J by 8 bases, with 14 bases left in between. Germline CDR1 is KGHDR and CDR2 is SFDVKD. The CDR3 coding sequence is TGTGCCACCAGTGAGGTAGCCGCCCCCGATGAGCAGTTCTTC. Amino acid sequence: CATSEVAAPDEQFF.

This clonotype was seen repeatedly, ten times or more. This rearrangement joins TRBV11-3 to TRBJ2-2, with 12 positions matching TRBD2. The CDR3 runs to 16 residues. Germline V gene data show CDR1 as SGHNT and CDR2 as YENEEA. The J segment lost 3 bases and the V segment lost 5 bases, leaving 4 bases of the junction unmatched. The CDR3 coding sequence is TGTGCCAGCAGCGCCCGACTAGCGGGAGACACCGGGGAGCTGTTTTTT. This translates into CASSARLAGDTGELFF. Complete variable domain (other parts from reference TRBV11-3 and TRBJ2-2): EAGVVQSPRYKIIEKKQPVAFWCNPISGHNTLYWYLQNLGQGPELLIRYENEEAVDDSQLPKDRFSAERLKGVDSTLKIQPAELGDSAVYLCASSARLAGDTGELFFGEGSRLTVL.